This TCR beta chain was captured by sequencing in a study of blood T cell repertoires in COVID-19. The protocol was immunoSEQ multiplex PCR, while the TCRdb copy is restricted to in-frame clones and leaves out a portion. The sample gives roughly 160,000 clones, just under 85% of which show up once; 2.5% to 3% is in the top ten. Material for sequencing was peripheral blood. The TCR comes from a woman at least 80 years old with COVID-19, enrolled during active disease.

CDR3 sequence (DNA): TGTGCCAGCAGTCCCGGACAGGGCGACTATGGCTACACCTTC. Translation gives CASSPGQGDYGYTF. V is TRBV6-5 and J is TRBJ1-2, with TRBD1 matching 8 bases. Germline trimming cut 5 bases from V and 3 bases from J; bases unmatched to any gene: 5. Per germline, CDR1 MNHEY and CDR2 SVGAGI. This CDR3 comprises 14 residues.